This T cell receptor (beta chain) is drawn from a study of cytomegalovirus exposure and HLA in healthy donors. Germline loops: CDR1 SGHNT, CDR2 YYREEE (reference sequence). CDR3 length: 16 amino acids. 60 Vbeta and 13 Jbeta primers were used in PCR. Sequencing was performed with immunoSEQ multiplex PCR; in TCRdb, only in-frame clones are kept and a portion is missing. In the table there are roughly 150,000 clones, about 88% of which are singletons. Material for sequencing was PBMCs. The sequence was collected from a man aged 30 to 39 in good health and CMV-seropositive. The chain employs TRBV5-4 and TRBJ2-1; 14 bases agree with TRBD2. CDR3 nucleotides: TGTGGGATGACTAGCGGGAGGGTTCGACTTTACAATGAGCAGTTCTTC. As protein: CGMTSGRVRLYNEQFF.